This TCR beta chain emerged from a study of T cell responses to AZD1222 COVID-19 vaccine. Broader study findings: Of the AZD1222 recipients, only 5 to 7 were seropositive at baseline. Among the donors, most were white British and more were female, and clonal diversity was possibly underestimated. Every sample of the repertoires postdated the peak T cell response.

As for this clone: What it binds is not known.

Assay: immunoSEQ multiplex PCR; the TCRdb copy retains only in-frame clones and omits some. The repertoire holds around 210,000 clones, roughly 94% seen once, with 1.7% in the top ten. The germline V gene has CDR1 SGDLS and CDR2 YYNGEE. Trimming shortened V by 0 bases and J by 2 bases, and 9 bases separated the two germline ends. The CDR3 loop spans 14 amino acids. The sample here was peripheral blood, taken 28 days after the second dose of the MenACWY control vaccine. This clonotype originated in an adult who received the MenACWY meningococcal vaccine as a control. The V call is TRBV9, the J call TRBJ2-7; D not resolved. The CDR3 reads CASSVDPEPYEQYF. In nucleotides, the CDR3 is TGTGCCAGCAGCGTAGATCCTGAGCCCTACGAGCAGTACTTC.